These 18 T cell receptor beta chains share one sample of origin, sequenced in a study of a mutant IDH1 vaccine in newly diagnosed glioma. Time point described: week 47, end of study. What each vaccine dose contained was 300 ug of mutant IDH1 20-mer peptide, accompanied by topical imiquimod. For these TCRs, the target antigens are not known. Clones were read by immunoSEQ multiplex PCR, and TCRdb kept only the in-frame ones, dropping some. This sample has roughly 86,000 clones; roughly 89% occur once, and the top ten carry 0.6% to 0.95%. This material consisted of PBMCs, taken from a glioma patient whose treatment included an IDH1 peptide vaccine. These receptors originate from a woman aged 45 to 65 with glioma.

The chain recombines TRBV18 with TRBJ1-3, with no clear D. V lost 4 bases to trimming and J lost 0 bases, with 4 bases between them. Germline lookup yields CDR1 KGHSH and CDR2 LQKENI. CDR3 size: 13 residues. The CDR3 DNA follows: TGTGCCAGCTCACGGGACTCTGGAAACACCATATATTTT. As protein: CASSRDSGNTIYF.

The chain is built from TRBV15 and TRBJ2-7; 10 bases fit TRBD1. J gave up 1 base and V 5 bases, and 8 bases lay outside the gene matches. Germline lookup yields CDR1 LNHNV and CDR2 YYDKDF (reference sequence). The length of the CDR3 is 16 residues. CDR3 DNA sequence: TGTGCCACCAGCTCCCCCGCGGGACAGGGGTCCTACGAGCAGTACTTC. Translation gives CATSSPAGQGSYEQYF.

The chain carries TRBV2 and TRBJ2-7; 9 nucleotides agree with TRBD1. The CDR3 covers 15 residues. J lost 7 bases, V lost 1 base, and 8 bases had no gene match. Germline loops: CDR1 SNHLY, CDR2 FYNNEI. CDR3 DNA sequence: TGTGCCAGCAGTGAAGAGGGGACAGGGTGGGATGAGCAGTACTTC. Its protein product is CASSEEGTGWDEQYF.

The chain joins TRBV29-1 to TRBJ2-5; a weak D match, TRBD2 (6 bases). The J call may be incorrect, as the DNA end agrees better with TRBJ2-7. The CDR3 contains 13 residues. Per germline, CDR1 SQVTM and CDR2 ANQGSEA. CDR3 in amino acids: CSVVSSDSYEQYF. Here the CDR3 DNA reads TGCAGCGTTGTTTCTAGCGATTCCTACGAGCAGTACTTC.

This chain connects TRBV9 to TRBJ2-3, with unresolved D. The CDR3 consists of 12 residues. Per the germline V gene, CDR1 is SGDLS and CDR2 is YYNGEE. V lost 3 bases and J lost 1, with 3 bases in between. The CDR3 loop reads CASSGRTDTQYF. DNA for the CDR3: TGTGCCAGCAGCGGGCGCACAGATACGCAGTATTTT.

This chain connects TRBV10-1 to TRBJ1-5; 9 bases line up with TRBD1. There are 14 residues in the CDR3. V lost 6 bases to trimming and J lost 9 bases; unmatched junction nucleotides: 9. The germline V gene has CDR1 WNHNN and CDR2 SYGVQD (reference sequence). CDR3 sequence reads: CASRGTGHFPPQHF. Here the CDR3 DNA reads TGCGCCAGCAGGGGGACAGGGCATTTTCCGCCCCAGCATTTT.

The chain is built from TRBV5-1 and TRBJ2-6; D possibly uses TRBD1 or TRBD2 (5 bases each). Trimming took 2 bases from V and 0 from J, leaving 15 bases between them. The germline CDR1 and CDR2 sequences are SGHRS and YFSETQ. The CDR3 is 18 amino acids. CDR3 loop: CASSLQGTGGSGANVLTF. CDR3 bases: TGCGCCAGCAGCTTACAAGGTACAGGAGGCTCTGGGGCCAACGTCCTGACTTTC.

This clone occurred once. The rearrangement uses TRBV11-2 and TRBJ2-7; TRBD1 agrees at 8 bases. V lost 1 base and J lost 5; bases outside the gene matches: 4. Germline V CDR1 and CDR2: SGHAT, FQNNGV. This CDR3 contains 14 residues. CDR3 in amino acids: CASSLARGHHEQYF. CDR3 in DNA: TGTGCCAGCAGCTTAGCCAGGGGGCACCACGAGCAGTACTTC.

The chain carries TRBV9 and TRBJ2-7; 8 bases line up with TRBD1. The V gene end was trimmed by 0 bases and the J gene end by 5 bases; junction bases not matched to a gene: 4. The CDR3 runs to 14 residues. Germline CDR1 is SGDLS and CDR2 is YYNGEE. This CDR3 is CASSVGGQAHEQYF. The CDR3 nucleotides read TGTGCCAGCAGCGTAGGGGGACAGGCCCACGAGCAGTACTTC.

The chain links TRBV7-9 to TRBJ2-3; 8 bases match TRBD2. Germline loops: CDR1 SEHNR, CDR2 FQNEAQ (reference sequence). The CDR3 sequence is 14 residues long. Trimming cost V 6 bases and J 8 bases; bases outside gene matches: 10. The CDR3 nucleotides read TGTGCCAGCAGTTATGGACTAGCCCCATTTACGCAGTATTTT. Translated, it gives CASSYGLAPFTQYF.

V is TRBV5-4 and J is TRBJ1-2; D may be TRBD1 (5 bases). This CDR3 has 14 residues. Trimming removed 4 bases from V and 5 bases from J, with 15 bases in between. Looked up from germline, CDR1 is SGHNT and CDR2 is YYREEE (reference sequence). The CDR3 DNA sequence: TGTGCCAGCAGCATGGCCGGGACTCATTATGGCTACACCTTC. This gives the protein CASSMAGTHYGYTF.

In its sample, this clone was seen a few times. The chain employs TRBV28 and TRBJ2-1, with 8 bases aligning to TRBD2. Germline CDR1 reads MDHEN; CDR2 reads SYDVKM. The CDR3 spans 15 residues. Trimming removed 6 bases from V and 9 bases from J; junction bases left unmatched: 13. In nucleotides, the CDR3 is TGTGCCAGCAGCCCCCTAGACCAGCGGGAGAGTGAGCAGTTCTTC. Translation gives CASSPLDQRESEQFF.

CDR3 region: CASSSRGPAETQYF. The CDR3 coding sequence is TGTGCCAGCAGTTCCCGGGGCCCTGCAGAGACCCAGTACTTC. The chain links TRBV25-1 to TRBJ2-5; D is tentatively TRBD1 or TRBD2 (5 bases each). Looked up from germline, CDR1 is MGHDK and CDR2 is SYGVNS. V lost 5 bases and J 4 bases, leaving 14 bases between the germline ends. The CDR3 runs to 14 residues.

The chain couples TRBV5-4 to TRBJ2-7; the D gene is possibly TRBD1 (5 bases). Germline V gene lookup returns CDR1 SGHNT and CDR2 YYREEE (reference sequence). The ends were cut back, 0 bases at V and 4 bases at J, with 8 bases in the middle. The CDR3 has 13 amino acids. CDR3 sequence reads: CASSLAAGYEQYF. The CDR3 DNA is TGTGCCAGCAGCTTGGCGGCAGGGTACGAGCAGTACTTC.

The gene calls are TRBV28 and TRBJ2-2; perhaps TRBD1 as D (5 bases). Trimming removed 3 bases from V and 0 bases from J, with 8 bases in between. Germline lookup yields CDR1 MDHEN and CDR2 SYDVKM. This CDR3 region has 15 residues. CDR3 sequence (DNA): TGTGCCAGCAGTTTCGCGACAGCGAACACCGGGGAGCTGTTTTTT. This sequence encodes CASSFATANTGELFF.

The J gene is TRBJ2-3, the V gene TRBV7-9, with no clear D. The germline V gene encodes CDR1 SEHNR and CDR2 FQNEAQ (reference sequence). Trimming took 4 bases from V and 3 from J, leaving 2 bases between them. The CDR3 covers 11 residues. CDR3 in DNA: TGTGCCAGCAGCTGGACAGATACGCAGTATTTT. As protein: CASSWTDTQYF.

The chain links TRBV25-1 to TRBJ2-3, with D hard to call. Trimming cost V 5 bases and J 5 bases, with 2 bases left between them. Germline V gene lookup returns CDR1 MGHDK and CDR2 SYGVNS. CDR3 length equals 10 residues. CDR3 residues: CASSLDTQYF. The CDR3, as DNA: TGTGCCAGCAGTTTAGATACGCAGTATTTT.

The CDR3 protein is CASSLIAGARDTQYF. CDR3 sequence (DNA): TGTGCCAGCAGTTTAATAGCGGGAGCGCGGGATACGCAGTATTTT. This chain links TRBV28 with TRBJ2-3, with 9 positions matching TRBD2. This CDR3 has 15 residues. Germline CDR1 is MDHEN and CDR2 is SYDVKM. Trimming at V came to 2 bases and at J to 6 bases, leaving 6 bases not matched to a gene.